Listed below are T cell receptor beta chains from one sample, sequenced in a study of regulatory dendritic cells for organ transplantation. Clones were read by immunoSEQ multiplex PCR, and TCRdb kept only the in-frame ones, dropping some. In all, the sample yields dozens of clones. The antigens for these receptors are not known. The specimen sequenced was regulatory dendritic cells cultured alone as a control. The receptors shown here come from a human donor in good health and provided the allogeneic stimulator dendritic cells. CDR3s include the opening cysteine and the closing phenylalanine or tryptophan. Each record gives: V gene, J gene, D gene, clone size, CDR3 DNA, CDR3 protein. A D gene is named only where the DNA matches it firmly. Size is omitted from some rows. Given values are once, few, many or a class for expanded clones.

>TRBV28|TRBJ1-6|TRBD1|.
TGTGCCAGCCTTGGACAGGAGGTTGTGGGGTCACCCCTCCACTTT
CASLGQEVVGSPLHF
>TRBV1|TRBJ2-3|.|.
TGCACCAGCAGCCAATGCGGGGTCTTCAGTACGCAGTATTTT
CTSSQCGVFSTQYF
>TRBV1|TRBJ1-2|.|.
TGCACCAGCAGTGCACCAAGTTTGCGAAAGACCTATGGCTACACCTTC
CTSSAPSLRKTYGYTF
>TRBV19|TRBJ2-6|.|.
TGTGCCAGTGCGATCATATCGGGGGCCAACGTCCTGACTTTC
CASAIISGANVLTF
>TRBV2|TRBJ1-6|.|.
TGTGCCAGCAGTGCTCGGGACCCGGCCAATTCACCCCTCCACTTT
CASSARDPANSPLHF
>TRBV28|TRBJ1-6|TRBD1|.
TGTGCCAGCAGTTGGGACAGGGACAGTTCACCCCTCCACTTT
CASSWDRDSSPLHF
>TRBV5-1|TRBJ2-3|.|once
TGCGCCAGCAGCTTCGGTGGCAGCACAGATACGCAGTATTTT
CASSFGGSTDTQYF
>TRBV28|TRBJ2-7|.|.
TGTGCCAGCAGTTTGGGCCTCGAGCAGTACTTC
CASSLGLEQYF
>TRBV15|TRBJ2-7|.|.
TGTGCCACCAGCAGAGAGGGGCAGGGGACCTACGAGCAGTACTTC
CATSREGQGTYEQYF
>TRBV9|TRBJ1-2|.|once
TGTGCCAGCAGCGTAGGAGCTGGGGACTATGGCTACACCTTC
CASSVGAGDYGYTF
>TRBV9|TRBJ1-1|.|.
TGTGCCAGCAGCGTCCTAGAGAACACTGAAGCTTTCTTT
CASSVLENTEAFF
>TRBV27|TRBJ2-5|TRBD2|.
TGTGCCAGCAGTAAGCGGGGCCAAGAGACCCAGTACTTC
CASSKRGQETQYF
>TRBV19|TRBJ1-1|.|few
TGTGCCAGTAGCATTTTGGGGGCCGGACTGAACACTGAAGCTTTCTTT
CASSILGAGLNTEAFF
>TRBV10-3|TRBJ1-5|TRBD1|.
TGTGCCGCCGGACAGGGCAATCAGCCCCAGCATTTT
CAAGQGNQPQHF
>TRBV2|TRBJ1-5|.|few
TGTGCCAGCAGTGCCTTTGGACTCCAGCATTTT
CASSAFGLQHF
>TRBV18|TRBJ1-2|.|.
TGTGCCAGCTCACCTAAGGGGACATCAGGCTATGGCTACACCTTC
CASSPKGTSGYGYTF
>TRBV5-1|TRBJ1-2|.|.
TGCGCCAGCACTTGGGACGGATTTAACTATGGCTACACCTTC
CASTWDGFNYGYTF
>TRBV6-1|TRBJ2-5|.|.
TGTGCCAGCAGTGACCAGGGGGAGACCCAGTACTTC
CASSDQGETQYF
>TRBV19|TRBJ1-1|.|.
TGTGCCAGTATGGCCCCCTTTGAAGCTTTCTTT
CASMAPFEAFF
>TRBV25-1|TRBJ2-2|.|.
TGTGCCAGCAGTGACGTGACCGGGGAGCTGTTTTTT
CASSDVTGELFF
>TRBV10-1|TRBJ2-1|.|.
TGCGCCAGCAGTGAGACCGGGATTAAGGAGGATGAGCAGTTCTTC
CASSETGIKEDEQFF
>TRBV18|TRBJ2-5|TRBD1|.
TGTGCCAGCTCACTCAGGACAGGGATGGAGACCCAGTACTTC
CASSLRTGMETQYF
>TRBV6-1|TRBJ2-7|.|.
TGTGCCAGCGGGCTGGGGCTTCGGGCAAACTACGAGCAGTACTTC
CASGLGLRANYEQYF
>TRBV18|TRBJ1-5|.|.
TGTGCCAGCTCACCTCCGGACAGTTACCAGCCCCAGCATTTT
CASSPPDSYQPQHF
>TRBV5-4|TRBJ2-5|TRBD2|.
TGTGCCAGTTCTCGGGCTAGCGGCCTGGAGACCCAGTACTTC
CASSRASGLETQYF
>TRBV21-1|TRBJ2-5|.|.
TGTGCCAGCAGGTACTGCTACACTTTCTCTGAGACCCAGTACTTC
CASRYCYTFSETQYF
>TRBV4-1|TRBJ2-5|TRBD2|.
TGCGCCAGCAGCCAACTCGGGACTAGCGGGAGGGCGGATGTGGAGACCCAGTACTTC
CASSQLGTSGRADVETQYF
>TRBV5-1|TRBJ1-2|.|.
TGCGCCAGCAGCCGGGGGGTCGGCTATGGCTACACCTTC
CASSRGVGYGYTF
>TRBV11-2|TRBJ2-5|.|.
TGTGCCAGCAGCTTAGTCATGTTCGGACGAGACCAAGAGACCCAGTACTTC
CASSLVMFGRDQETQYF
>TRBV6-5|TRBJ2-1|TRBD2|.
TGTGCCAGCACCCCCGACGGGGGAGGGGCGAATGAGCAGTTCTTC
CASTPDGGGANEQFF
>TRBV11-2|TRBJ2-3|.|.
TGTGCCAGCAGCTTAGGAGACAGGCCAGATACGCAGTATTTT
CASSLGDRPDTQYF
>TRBV9|TRBJ1-3|.|.
TGTGCCAGCAGCAGAGGGGATGGAAACACCATATATTTT
CASSRGDGNTIYF
>TRBV11-3|TRBJ2-6|.|.
TGTGTCAGCAGCTTCGCATCATCTCGACAAAGTCGGGCCAACGTCCTGACTTTC
CVSSFASSRQSRANVLTF